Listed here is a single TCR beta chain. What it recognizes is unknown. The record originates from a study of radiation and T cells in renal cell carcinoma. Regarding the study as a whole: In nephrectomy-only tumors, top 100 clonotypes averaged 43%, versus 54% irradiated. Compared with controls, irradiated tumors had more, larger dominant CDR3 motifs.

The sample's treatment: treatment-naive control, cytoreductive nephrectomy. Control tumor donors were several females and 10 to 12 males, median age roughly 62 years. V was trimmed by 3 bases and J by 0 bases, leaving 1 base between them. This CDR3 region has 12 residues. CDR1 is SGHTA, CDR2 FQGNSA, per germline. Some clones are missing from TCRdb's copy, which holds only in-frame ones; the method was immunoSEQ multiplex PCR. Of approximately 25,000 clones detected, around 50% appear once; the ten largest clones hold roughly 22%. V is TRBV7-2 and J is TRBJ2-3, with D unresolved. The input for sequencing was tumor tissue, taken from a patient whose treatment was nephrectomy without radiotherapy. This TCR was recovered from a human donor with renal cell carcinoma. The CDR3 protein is CASSLSTDTQYF. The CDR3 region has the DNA TGTGCCAGCAGCTTGAGCACAGATACGCAGTATTTT.